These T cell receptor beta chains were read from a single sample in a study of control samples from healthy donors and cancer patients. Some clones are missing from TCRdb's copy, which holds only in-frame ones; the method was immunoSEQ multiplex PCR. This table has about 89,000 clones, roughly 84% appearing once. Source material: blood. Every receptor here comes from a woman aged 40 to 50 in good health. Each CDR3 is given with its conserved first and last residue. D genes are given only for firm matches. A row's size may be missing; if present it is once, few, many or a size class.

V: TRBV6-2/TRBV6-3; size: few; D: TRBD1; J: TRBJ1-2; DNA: TGTGCCAGCAGCATGGGACAGTACTATGGCTACACCTTC; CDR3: CASSMGQYYGYTF
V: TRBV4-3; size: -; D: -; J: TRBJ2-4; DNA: TGCGCCAGCAGCCAAGATAGCAGGGGCTTAAACATTCAGTACTTC; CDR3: CASSQDSRGLNIQYF
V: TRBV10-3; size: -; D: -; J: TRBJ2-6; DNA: TGTGCCGCACAGATCTCTGGGGCCAACGTCCTGACTTTC; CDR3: CAAQISGANVLTF
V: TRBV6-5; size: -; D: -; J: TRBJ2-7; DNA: TGTGCCAGCAGGAAGACTTACACCTACGAGCAGTACTTC; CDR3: CASRKTYTYEQYF
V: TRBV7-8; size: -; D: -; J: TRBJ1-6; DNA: TGTGCCAGCAGCTTAGAACGGTCACCCCTCCACTTT; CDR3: CASSLERSPLHF
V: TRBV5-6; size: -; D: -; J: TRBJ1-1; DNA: TGTGCCAGCAGCTTTATAGGGGGGACTGAAGCTTTCTTT; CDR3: CASSFIGGTEAFF
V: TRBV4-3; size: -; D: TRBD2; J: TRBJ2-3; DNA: TGCGCCAGCAGCCAAGATCTTGGTAGCGGGGGCACAGATACGCAGTATTTT; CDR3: CASSQDLGSGGTDTQYF
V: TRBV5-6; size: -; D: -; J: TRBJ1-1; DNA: TGTGCCAGCAGCTTGATCTCGGGGGGGCGTACTGAAGCTTTCTTT; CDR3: CASSLISGGRTEAFF
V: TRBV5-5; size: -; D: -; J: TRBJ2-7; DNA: TGTGCCAGCAGCACGGGACGGCCCTCCTACGAGCAGTACTTC; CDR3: CASSTGRPSYEQYF
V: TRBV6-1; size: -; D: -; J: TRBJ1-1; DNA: TGTGCCAGCAGTGATTCCATGAACACTGAAGCTTTCTTT; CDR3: CASSDSMNTEAFF
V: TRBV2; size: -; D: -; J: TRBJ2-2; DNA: TGTGCCAGCGTTTTGGACGGGGCTAACACCGGGGAGCTGTTTTTT; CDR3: CASVLDGANTGELFF
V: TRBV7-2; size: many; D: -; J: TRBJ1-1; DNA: TGTGCCAGCAGCTTAGGGAATTTGAACACTGAAGCTTTCTTT; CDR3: CASSLGNLNTEAFF
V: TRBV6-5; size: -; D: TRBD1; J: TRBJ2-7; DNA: TGTGCCAGCAGTTCCAACGACAGGGATACCTACGAGCAGTACTTC; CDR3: CASSSNDRDTYEQYF
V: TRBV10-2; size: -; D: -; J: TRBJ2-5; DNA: TGCGCCAGCAGTCCACAAGAGACCCAGTACTTC; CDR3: CASSPQETQYF
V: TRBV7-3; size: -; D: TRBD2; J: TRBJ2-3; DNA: TGTGCCAGCAGCTTAGCGGGGGGCAGGGATACGCAGTATTTT; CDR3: CASSLAGGRDTQYF
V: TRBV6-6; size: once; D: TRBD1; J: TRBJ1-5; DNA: TGTGCCAGCACCCCGGGACAGGGGGCTTCTCAGCCCCAGCATTTT; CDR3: CASTPGQGASQPQHF
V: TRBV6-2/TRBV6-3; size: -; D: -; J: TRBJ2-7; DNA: TGTGCCAGCAGTCGCCTTATTCGGGCGGGCGAGCAGTACTTC; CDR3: CASSRLIRAGEQYF
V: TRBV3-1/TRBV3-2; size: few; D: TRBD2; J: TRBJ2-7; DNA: TGTGCCAGCAGCCGCGGGGGACTAGCGGGCGGACCCTCCGAGCAGTACTTC; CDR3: CASSRGGLAGGPSEQYF
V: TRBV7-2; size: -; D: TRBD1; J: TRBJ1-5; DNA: TGTGCCAGCAGGTCTCCGGGACAGGGGAATCAGCCCCAGCATTTT; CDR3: CASRSPGQGNQPQHF
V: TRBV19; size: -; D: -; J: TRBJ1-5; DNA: TGTGCCAGTAAGTCGACAGCAATCTTCAATCAGCCCCAGCATTTT; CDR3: CASKSTAIFNQPQHF
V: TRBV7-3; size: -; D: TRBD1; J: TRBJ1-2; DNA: TGTGCCAGCAGCCGAGGACAGGGTGCTGACGGCTACACCTTC; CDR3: CASSRGQGADGYTF
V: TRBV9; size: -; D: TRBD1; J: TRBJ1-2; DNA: TGTGCCAGCAGCCCTACAGGGGGGCCTCGCTATGGCTACACCTTC; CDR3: CASSPTGGPRYGYTF
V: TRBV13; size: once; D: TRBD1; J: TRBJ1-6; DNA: TGTGCCAGCAGCGGGGGGACAGACTCACCCCTCCACTTT; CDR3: CASSGGTDSPLHF
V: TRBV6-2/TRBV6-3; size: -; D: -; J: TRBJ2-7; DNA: TGTGCCAGCAGTTATTCCCCCTACGAGCAGTACTTC; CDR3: CASSYSPYEQYF
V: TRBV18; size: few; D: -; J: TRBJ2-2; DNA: TGTGCCAGCTCACCAGAAGCCGGGGAGCTGTTTTTT; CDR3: CASSPEAGELFF
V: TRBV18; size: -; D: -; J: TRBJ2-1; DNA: TGTGCCAGCTCACCACCGGTCAGGGGAGGGAATGAGCAGTTCTTC; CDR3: CASSPPVRGGNEQFF
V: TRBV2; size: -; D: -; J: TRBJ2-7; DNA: TGTGCCAGCAGCGTCGGGTTCAGCGAGCAGTACTTC; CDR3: CASSVGFSEQYF
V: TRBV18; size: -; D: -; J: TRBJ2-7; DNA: TGTGCCAGCTCGTCCGAGACATCCTACGAGCAGTACTTC; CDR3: CASSSETSYEQYF
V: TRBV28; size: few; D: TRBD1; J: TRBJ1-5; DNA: TGTGCCAGCTCCCCCCGAGGACAGGGGAACGATCAGCCCCAGCATTTT; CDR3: CASSPRGQGNDQPQHF
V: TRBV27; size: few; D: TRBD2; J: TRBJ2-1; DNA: TGTGCCAGCAGTTTTATCGGGTCCTCCGGGACTAGCCTAAATGAGCAGTTCTTC; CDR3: CASSFIGSSGTSLNEQFF
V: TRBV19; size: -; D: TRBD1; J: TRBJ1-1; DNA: TGTGCCAGTAGTAAAAGGACAGGGGGCGCGGGGAACACTGAAGCTTTCTTT; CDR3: CASSKRTGGAGNTEAFF
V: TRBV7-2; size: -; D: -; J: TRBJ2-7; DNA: TGTGCCAGCAGCTCGACAGGTGTGAGCTACGAGCAGTACTTC; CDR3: CASSSTGVSYEQYF
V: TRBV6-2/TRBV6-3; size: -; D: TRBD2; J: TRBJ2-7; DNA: TGTGCCAGCAGTTACCGTTCTAGCGGGGGGCCCTCCTACGAGCAGTACTTC; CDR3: CASSYRSSGGPSYEQYF
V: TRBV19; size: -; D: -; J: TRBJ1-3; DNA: TGTGCCAGTAGTCCCCGGGCCTTCGGCTCTGGAAACACCATATATTTT; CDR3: CASSPRAFGSGNTIYF
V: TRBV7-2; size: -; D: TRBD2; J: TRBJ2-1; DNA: TGTGCCAGCAGCTTACTAGCGGGGGGGTACAATGAGCAGTTCTTC; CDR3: CASSLLAGGYNEQFF
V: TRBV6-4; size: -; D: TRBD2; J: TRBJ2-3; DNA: TGTGCCACCGCGATGGGGGGGGGCACAGATACGCAGTATTTT; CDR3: CATAMGGGTDTQYF
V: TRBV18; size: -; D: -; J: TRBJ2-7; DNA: TGTGCCAGCTCACTAAGAGGTCAGCCCCCGAACCACGAGCAGTACTTC; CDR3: CASSLRGQPPNHEQYF
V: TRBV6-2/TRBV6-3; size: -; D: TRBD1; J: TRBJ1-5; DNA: TGTGCCAGCAGTTACTCGGGACAGGAGGCTCAGCCCCAGCATTTT; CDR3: CASSYSGQEAQPQHF
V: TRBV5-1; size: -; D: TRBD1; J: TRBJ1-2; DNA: TGCGCCAGCAGCCAGGGGACAGCTAACTATGGCTACACCTTC; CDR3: CASSQGTANYGYTF
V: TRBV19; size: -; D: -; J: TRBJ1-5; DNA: TGTGCCAGTACCGACCCGTATCAGCCCCAGCATTTT; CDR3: CASTDPYQPQHF
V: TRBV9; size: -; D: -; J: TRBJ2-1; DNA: TGTGCCAGCAGCGTAGAAGGCGGGGAGGCATACAATGAGCAGTTCTTC; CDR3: CASSVEGGEAYNEQFF
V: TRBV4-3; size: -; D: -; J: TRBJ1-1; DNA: TGCGCCAGCAGCCAAGATAGTACGGGTGAAGCTTTCTTT; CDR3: CASSQDSTGEAFF
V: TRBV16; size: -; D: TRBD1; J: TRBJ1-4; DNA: TGTGCCAGCAGCCAAGGGACAGGGGAAAAACTGTTTTTT; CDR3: CASSQGTGEKLFF
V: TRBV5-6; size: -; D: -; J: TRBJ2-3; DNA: TGTGCCAGCAGCTTGGGATGGTCAGGCACAGATACGCAGTATTTT; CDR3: CASSLGWSGTDTQYF
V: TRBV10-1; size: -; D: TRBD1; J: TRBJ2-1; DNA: TGCGCCAGCAGTGAGTCGGGACAGCCCTACAATGAGCAGTTCTTC; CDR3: CASSESGQPYNEQFF
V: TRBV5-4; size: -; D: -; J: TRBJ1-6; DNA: TGTGCCAGCAGCGGCCAGGGGAACTATAATTCACCCCTCCACTTT; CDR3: CASSGQGNYNSPLHF
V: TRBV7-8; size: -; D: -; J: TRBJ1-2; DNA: TGTGCCAGCAGCGAAAGTGCTCCCTATGGCTACACCTTC; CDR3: CASSESAPYGYTF
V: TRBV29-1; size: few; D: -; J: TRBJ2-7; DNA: TGCAGCACTCGACAGGGAGGGGAGCAGTACTTC; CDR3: CSTRQGGEQYF
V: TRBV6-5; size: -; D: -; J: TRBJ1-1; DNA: TGTGCCAGCAGTTCAAAAACAGGGCGAATGAACACTGAAGCTTTCTTT; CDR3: CASSSKTGRMNTEAFF
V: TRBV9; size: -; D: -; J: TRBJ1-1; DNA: TGTGCCAGCAGCTCACAAAGGGGGGGCTCGAACACTGAAGCTTTCTTT; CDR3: CASSSQRGGSNTEAFF
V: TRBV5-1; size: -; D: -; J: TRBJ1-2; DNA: TGCGCCAGCAGCCCTGGAGGCAGCGAAAACTATGGCTACACCTTC; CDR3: CASSPGGSENYGYTF